These 10 T cell receptor beta chains originate from one sample sequenced in a study of cytomegalovirus exposure and HLA in healthy donors. PCR employed 60 Vbeta and 13 Jbeta primers. Assay: immunoSEQ multiplex PCR; the TCRdb copy retains only in-frame clones and omits some. The sample shows 150,000 to 200,000 clones, less than 85% of them seen only once. Input material: PBMCs. These receptors came from a man aged 35-49 years in good health and CMV-seronegative.

The V call is TRBV9, the J call TRBJ2-1; 11 nucleotides match TRBD2. This CDR3 region has 15 residues. V dropped 2 bases and J dropped 6; count of bases not matched to a gene: 4. The germline gives CDR1 SGDLS, CDR2 YYNGEE. CDR3 protein: CASSVTSGSPNEQFF. The CDR3 bases are TGTGCCAGCAGCGTTACTAGCGGGAGCCCCAATGAGCAGTTCTTC.

CDR3 region: CASTTGVVETQYF. In nucleotides, the CDR3 is TGTGCCAGCACCACGGGGGTGGTAGAGACCCAGTACTTC. This rearrangement joins TRBV7-2 to TRBJ2-5; TRBD2 is a possible D gene (6 bases). Trimming took off 7 bases at V and 4 bases at J, with 13 bases between the two ends. CDR3 length equals 13 residues. Per germline, CDR1 SGHTA and CDR2 FQGNSA.

The chain employs TRBV14 and TRBJ2-3; D is possibly TRBD1 (5 bases). Deletions cut 4 bases from V and 1 base from J, with 12 bases between. This CDR3 is built from 15 residues. Germline V lookup: CDR1 SGHDN, CDR2 FVKESK. This CDR3 is CASSLQLGRTDTQYF. DNA for the CDR3: TGTGCCAGCAGCCTACAGCTGGGGCGCACAGATACGCAGTATTTT.

The J gene is TRBJ2-1, the V gene TRBV5-4, with 10 bases that match TRBD2. The CDR3 has 16 amino acids. The germline V gene has CDR1 SGHNT and CDR2 YYREEE (reference sequence). V dropped 6 bases and J dropped 0; count of bases not matched to a gene: 6. This CDR3 reads CASTSGGATSYNEQFF. DNA of the CDR3: TGTGCCAGCACGAGCGGGGGGGCCACCTCCTACAATGAGCAGTTCTTC.

The V call is TRBV11-2, the J call TRBJ2-1, with 12 positions matching TRBD2. CDR3 length equals 16 residues. V dropped 5 bases and J dropped 8; count of bases not matched to a gene: 10. Germline assignment: CDR1 SGHAT and CDR2 FQNNGV. CDR3 sequence reads: CASSPGLAGGHHEQFF. CDR3 DNA: TGTGCCAGCAGCCCCGGGCTAGCGGGAGGGCACCATGAGCAGTTCTTC.

CDR3 amino acids: CASSPRDPWAGTGELFF. In DNA, the CDR3 is TGTGCCAGCTCACCAAGGGATCCCTGGGCGGGCACCGGGGAGCTGTTTTTT. The V and J genes are TRBV18 and TRBJ2-2, with D possibly matching TRBD2 (5 bases). The V and J ends lost 2 bases and 4 bases respectively, with 17 bases between them. CDR3 size: 17 residues. Germline assignment: CDR1 KGHSH and CDR2 LQKENI.

The gene calls are TRBV4-1 and TRBJ1-1, with TRBD1 identical over 7 bases. The junction had 13 bases not matched to a gene; V was cut back by 4 bases and J by 11 bases. Germline V gene sequence: CDR1 MGHRA, CDR2 YSYEKL. This CDR3 is built from 14 residues. CDR3 sequence (DNA): TGCGCCAGCAGCCCGGGACAGAGGAATTGGAGGGCTTTCTTT. It codes for CASSPGQRNWRAFF.

The CDR3 here is CASSLGWTANTEAFF. The CDR3 DNA reads as TGTGCCAGCAGCTTAGGTTGGACAGCTAACACTGAAGCTTTCTTT. This chain uses TRBV11-2 with TRBJ1-1, with a weak D call TRBD1 (6 bases). The V gene's germline CDR1 is SGHAT and CDR2 FQNNGV. The CDR3 extends over 15 amino acids. Trimming removed 1 base at V and 2 bases at J, with 11 bases between.

This clone has only a few counts. The chain employs TRBV30 and TRBJ2-6, with TRBD1 matching over 11 bases. V lost 5 bases and J lost 0; bases outside the gene matches: 3. Germline CDR1 and CDR2: GTSNPN and SVGIG (reference sequence). CDR3 size: 16 residues. This CDR3 is CAWGQGAISGANVLTF. DNA of the CDR3: TGTGCCTGGGGACAGGGGGCCATCTCTGGGGCCAACGTCCTGACTTTC.

The rearrangement joins TRBV5-4 to TRBJ1-2, with 7 positions matching TRBD1. The germline CDR1 and CDR2 sequences are SGHNT and YYREEE (reference sequence). The length of the CDR3 is 14 residues. Trimming at V came to 0 bases and at J to 7 bases, leaving 6 bases not matched to a gene. The CDR3, as DNA: TGTGCCAGCAGCTTGGGGAGGGGGCAAGGTGGCTACACCTTC. As protein: CASSLGRGQGGYTF.